This TCR beta chain derives from a study of T cells in Graves' hyperthyroidism and ophthalmopathy. Ten or more counts support this clonotype. J lost 6 bases, V lost 1 base, and 7 bases had no gene match. CDR3 length: 15 amino acids. Per the germline V gene, CDR1 is MNHEY and CDR2 is SMNVEV (reference sequence). The TCR beta CDR3 regions underwent amplification using RNA transcripts as the source. During a first-round RT-PCR of the TCR CDR3, the HTBI primer set was used. TCRdb re-derived calls from the multiplex PCR reads in MiXCR, one entry per CDR3 protein. This table has 730,000 or so distinct CDR3 sequences, 18% appearing once.

Source material: blood. The source is a woman aged 50 to 60 with Graves' hyperthyroidism that later progressed to Graves' ophthalmopathy. V gene TRBV27 combines with J gene TRBJ2-3; TRBD1 agrees at 7 bases. This CDR3 is CASSLLGTVSDTQYF. CDR3 coding DNA: TGTGCCAGCAGTTTATTAGGGACAGTTAGTGATACGCAGTATTTT.